One sample yielded the 9 T cell receptor beta chains listed below, sequenced in a study of shared clonotypes between healthy human individuals. TCRdb keeps only in-frame clones here, not all; method: immunoSEQ multiplex PCR. The sample lists roughly 2,500,000 clones; 80% to 95% were seen once. The sequenced sample was naive CD4+ T cells from PBMCs. As to subset: CD45RA+ positively selected. These receptors were collected from a man between 18 and 35 years old in good health. Some clones in this sample may be carry-over from other donors' samples.

This chain uses TRBV27 with TRBJ2-2, with 11 bases matching TRBD2. J gave up 5 bases and V 4 bases, and 9 bases lay outside the gene matches. CDR3 length: 17 amino acids. Germline V gene sequence: CDR1 MNHEY, CDR2 SMNVEV (reference sequence). The CDR3 DNA is TGTGCCAGCAGTTCCCACAGATTAGCGGGAGGGACCGGGGAGCTGTTTTTT. This codes for CASSSHRLAGGTGELFF.

This rearrangement joins TRBV23-1 to TRBJ1-2, with TRBD1 as a possible D gene (5 bases). TRBV23-1 is an open reading frame whose function is uncertain. Trimming cost V 7 bases and J 3 bases, with 9 bases left between them. The CDR3 consists of 12 residues. The CDR3 sequence is CASTGGDYGYTF. The CDR3 DNA sequence: TGCGCCAGCACGGGAGGGGACTATGGCTACACCTTC.

The V call is TRBV6-1, the J call TRBJ1-3, with 8 bases fitting TRBD1. CDR3 size: 15 residues. Germline CDR1 and CDR2: MNHNS and SASEGT. The V and J ends lost 0 bases and 3 bases, in that order; junction bases with no gene match: 1. CDR3 DNA sequence: TGTGCCAGCAGTGAAGCTGGACAGGGTGGAAACACCATATATTTT. It yields the protein CASSEAGQGGNTIYF.

The V and J genes are TRBV6-1 and TRBJ2-1; 13 nucleotides match TRBD2. V shed 7 bases, J shed 6 bases, and the junction held 6 bases outside the gene matches. This CDR3 comprises 15 residues. The germline V gene has CDR1 MNHNS and CDR2 SASEGT. The chain's CDR3 is CASNPGLAGPNEQFF. In DNA form, the CDR3 reads TGTGCCAGCAACCCGGGACTAGCGGGACCCAATGAGCAGTTCTTC.

V usage is TRBV27 and J usage is TRBJ2-1; 14 bases are a match to TRBD2. Germline V gene lookup returns CDR1 MNHEY and CDR2 SMNVEV (reference sequence). Trimming cost V 6 bases and J 9 bases; bases outside gene matches: 13. The CDR3 is made up of 17 amino acids. CDR3 in amino acids: CASRREGLAGESGEQFF. In nucleotides, the CDR3 is TGTGCCAGCAGAAGGGAGGGACTAGCGGGAGAGAGCGGTGAGCAGTTCTTC.

This sequence joins TRBV5-1 and TRBJ2-3; 11 nucleotides align to TRBD2. Germline CDR1 SGHRS, CDR2 YFSETQ. J was trimmed by 3 bases and V by 1 base; bases with no gene match: 7. CDR3 size: 17 residues. CDR3 sequence (DNA): TGCGCCAGCAGCTTGACCACTAGCGGGAGTATGACAGATACGCAGTATTTT. Amino acids: CASSLTTSGSMTDTQYF.

The chain has TRBV28 and TRBJ2-1, with TRBD2 matching over 14 bases. The CDR3 is 14 amino acids. With V trimmed by 6 bases and J by 8 bases, 3 bases remained unmatched. Germline CDR1 MDHEN, CDR2 SYDVKM. The CDR3 loop reads CASSLTSGRDEQFF. In nucleotides, the CDR3 is TGTGCCAGCAGCCTGACTAGCGGGAGGGATGAGCAGTTCTTC.

A single count supports this clone. The chain employs TRBV5-5 and TRBJ2-7, with TRBD1 as a possible D gene (5 bases). The CDR3 covers 16 residues. Germline V CDR1 and CDR2: SGHKS, YYEKEE (reference sequence). CDR3 protein: CASSTRPVQEADPAQV. For the CDR3, the DNA is TGTGCCAGCAGCACGCGACCCGTACAGGAAGCCGACCCTGCACAAGTC.

The chain is built from TRBV2 and TRBJ2-7; D is perhaps TRBD1 (5 bases). This CDR3 is built from 14 residues. Germline V gene lookup returns CDR1 SNHLY and CDR2 FYNNEI. Trimming stripped 3 bases from V and 2 bases from J, with 11 bases between. CDR3 sequence reads: CASSDQGSTYEQYF. The CDR3 DNA reads TGTGCCAGCAGTGATCAGGGAAGTACCTACGAGCAGTACTTC.